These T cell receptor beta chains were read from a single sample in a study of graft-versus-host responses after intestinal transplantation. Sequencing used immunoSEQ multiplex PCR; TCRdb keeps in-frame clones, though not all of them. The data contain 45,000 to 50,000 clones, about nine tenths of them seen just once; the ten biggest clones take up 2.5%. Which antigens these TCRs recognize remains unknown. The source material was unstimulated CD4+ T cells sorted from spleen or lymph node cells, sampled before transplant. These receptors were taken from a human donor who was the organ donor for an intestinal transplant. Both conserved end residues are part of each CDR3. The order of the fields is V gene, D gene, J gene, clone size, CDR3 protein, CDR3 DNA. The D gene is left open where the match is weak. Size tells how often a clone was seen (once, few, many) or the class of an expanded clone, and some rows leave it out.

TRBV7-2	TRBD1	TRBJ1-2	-	CASSPLGQGIYGYTF	TGTGCCAGCAGCCCTTTAGGACAGGGTATATATGGCTACACCTTC
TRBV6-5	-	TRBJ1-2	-	CASSPDIFHYGYTF	TGTGCCAGCTCACCCGACATTTTCCACTATGGCTACACCTTC
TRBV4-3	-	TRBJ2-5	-	CASSQDLRETQYF	TGCGCCAGCAGCCAAGATCTCAGAGAGACCCAGTACTTC
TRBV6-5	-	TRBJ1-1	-	CASSRDTEAFF	TGTGCCAGCTCCAGAGACACTGAAGCTTTCTTT
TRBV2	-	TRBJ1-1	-	CASSEHRRNTEAFF	TGTGCCAGCAGTGAGCACAGGAGGAACACTGAAGCTTTCTTT
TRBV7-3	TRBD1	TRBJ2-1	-	CASSLGGTGLEQFF	TGTGCCAGCAGCTTAGGGGGGACAGGTCTTGAGCAGTTCTTC
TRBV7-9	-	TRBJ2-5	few	CASSLSRVWETQYF	TGTGCCAGCAGCTTATCAAGGGTATGGGAGACCCAGTACTTC
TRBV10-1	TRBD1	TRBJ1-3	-	CASSEMTGEFLSLSGNTIYF	TGCGCCAGCAGTGAAATGACAGGGGAGTTTCTCTCTCTCTCTGGAAACACCATATATTTT
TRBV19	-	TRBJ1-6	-	CASSILDNGSPLHF	TGTGCCAGTAGTATTTTGGACAATGGTTCACCCCTCCACTTT
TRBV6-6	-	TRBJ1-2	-	CASSVIGGALYGYTF	TGTGCCAGCAGTGTAATCGGGGGGGCTCTCTATGGCTACACCTTC
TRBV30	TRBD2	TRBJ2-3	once	CAWRQGTSGSSDTQYF	TGTGCCTGGAGGCAAGGGACTAGCGGGAGCTCAGATACGCAGTATTTT
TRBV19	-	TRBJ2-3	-	CASSIGTASTDTQYF	TGTGCCAGTAGTATAGGGACAGCCAGCACAGATACGCAGTATTTT
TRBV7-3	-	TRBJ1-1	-	CASSPYGGARTEAFF	TGTGCCAGCAGCCCCTATGGGGGGGCGCGGACTGAAGCTTTCTTT
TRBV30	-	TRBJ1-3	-	CAWSASLGNTIYF	TGTGCCTGGAGTGCCAGCCTTGGAAACACCATATATTTT
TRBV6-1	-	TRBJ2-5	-	CASSEPGRETQYF	TGTGCCAGCAGTGAGCCAGGGAGGGAGACCCAGTACTTC
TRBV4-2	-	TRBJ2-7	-	CASSQVVVGGTYEQYF	TGTGCCAGCAGCCAAGTGGTAGTGGGAGGTACCTACGAGCAGTACTTC
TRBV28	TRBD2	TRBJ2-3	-	CASSLLAGLTSTDTQYF	TGTGCCAGCAGTTTACTAGCGGGCCTAACTAGCACAGATACGCAGTATTTT
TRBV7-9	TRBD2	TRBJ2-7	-	CASSLAGGTTYEQYF	TGTGCCAGCAGCTTAGCTGGCGGGACTACCTACGAGCAGTACTTC
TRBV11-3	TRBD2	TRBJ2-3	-	CASSLGLAADTQYF	TGTGCCAGCAGCTTAGGACTAGCAGCGGATACGCAGTATTTT
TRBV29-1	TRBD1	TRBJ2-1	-	CSVSRTGGAMYNEQFF	TGCAGCGTCAGCCGGACAGGGGGCGCCATGTACAATGAGCAGTTCTTC
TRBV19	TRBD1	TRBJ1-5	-	CASTPRGQGGSNQPQHF	TGTGCCAGTACCCCGAGGGGACAGGGGGGAAGCAATCAGCCCCAGCATTTT
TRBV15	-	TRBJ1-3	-	CATSSADYYGNTIYF	TGTGCCACCAGCTCCGCGGATTACTATGGAAACACCATATATTTT
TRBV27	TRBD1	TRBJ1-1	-	CASSSILRDRYTEAFF	TGTGCCAGCAGTTCGATACTAAGGGACAGGTACACTGAAGCTTTCTTT
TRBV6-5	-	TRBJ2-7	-	CASRVDGDSYEQYF	TGTGCCAGCAGGGTAGATGGGGACTCCTACGAGCAGTACTTC
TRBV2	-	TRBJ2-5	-	CASSRNREETQYF	TGTGCCAGCAGTCGAAACAGGGAAGAGACCCAGTACTTC
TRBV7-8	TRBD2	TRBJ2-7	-	CASSLLGLAGHYEQYF	TGTGCCAGCAGCTTACTTGGACTAGCGGGACACTACGAGCAGTACTTC
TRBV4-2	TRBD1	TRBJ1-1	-	CASSQAGGEWNTEAFF	TGTGCCAGCAGCCAAGCAGGGGGCGAATGGAACACTGAAGCTTTCTTT